These T cell receptor beta chains were read from a single sample in a study of T cell responses to AZD1222 COVID-19 vaccine. Assay: immunoSEQ multiplex PCR; the TCRdb copy retains only in-frame clones and omits some. This sample has approximately 92,000 clones, with roughly 93% found just once. The starting material was peripheral blood, obtained on day 0 of AZD1222 vaccination. The receptors shown here come from an adult in good health. CDR3s include the opening cysteine and the closing phenylalanine or tryptophan. Fields, in order: J gene, D gene, clone size, V gene, CDR3 protein, CDR3 DNA. A D gene is named only where the DNA matches it firmly. Size values are once, few and many counts, or a class for expanded clones, and some rows have none.

J gene: TRBJ1-6
D gene: TRBD1
clone size: -
V gene: TRBV5-1
CDR3 protein: CASSSGTENSPLHF
CDR3 DNA: TGCGCCAGCAGCTCCGGGACAGAGAATTCACCCCTCCACTTT

J gene: TRBJ2-1
D gene: -
clone size: -
V gene: TRBV30
CDR3 protein: CAWSDGYNEQFF
CDR3 DNA: TGTGCCTGGAGTGACGGCTACAATGAGCAGTTCTTC

J gene: TRBJ2-5
D gene: -
clone size: once
V gene: TRBV7-3
CDR3 protein: CASSLMGAKETQYF
CDR3 DNA: TGTGCCAGCAGCTTAATGGGGGCAAAAGAGACCCAGTACTTC

J gene: TRBJ2-7
D gene: -
clone size: -
V gene: TRBV6-5
CDR3 protein: CASSITDEQSEQYF
CDR3 DNA: TGTGCCAGCAGCATTACAGATGAACAGTCCGAGCAGTACTTC

J gene: TRBJ1-5
D gene: -
clone size: -
V gene: TRBV19
CDR3 protein: CASSTPSRGRNQPQHF
CDR3 DNA: TGTGCCAGTAGTACGCCTTCTCGAGGTCGGAATCAGCCCCAGCATTTT

J gene: TRBJ2-1
D gene: -
clone size: -
V gene: TRBV29-1
CDR3 protein: CSVESGVEQFF
CDR3 DNA: TGCAGCGTTGAGTCGGGGGTCGAGCAGTTCTTC

J gene: TRBJ2-2
D gene: -
clone size: -
V gene: TRBV28
CDR3 protein: CASSYVDRSTGELFF
CDR3 DNA: TGTGCCAGCAGTTATGTAGACAGGAGCACCGGGGAGCTGTTTTTT

J gene: TRBJ2-5
D gene: -
clone size: -
V gene: TRBV27
CDR3 protein: CASSPNQETQYF
CDR3 DNA: TGTGCCAGCAGTCCCAACCAAGAGACCCAGTACTTC

J gene: TRBJ1-2
D gene: -
clone size: -
V gene: TRBV4-3
CDR3 protein: CASSRAGQNYGYTF
CDR3 DNA: TGCGCCAGCAGCCGAGCCGGACAGAACTATGGCTACACCTTC

J gene: TRBJ2-6
D gene: TRBD1
clone size: -
V gene: TRBV7-9
CDR3 protein: CASPNRDSALGANVLTF
CDR3 DNA: TGTGCCAGCCCCAACCGGGACAGCGCGCTCGGGGCCAACGTCCTGACTTTC

J gene: TRBJ1-2
D gene: -
clone size: -
V gene: TRBV5-1
CDR3 protein: CASSLGTVYTF
CDR3 DNA: TGCGCCAGCAGCTTGGGGACAGTCTACACCTTC

J gene: TRBJ2-7
D gene: TRBD2
clone size: -
V gene: TRBV18
CDR3 protein: CASSPAGEISYEQYF
CDR3 DNA: TGTGCCAGCTCACCGGCGGGGGAGATCTCCTACGAGCAGTACTTC

J gene: TRBJ1-4
D gene: -
clone size: few
V gene: TRBV7-8
CDR3 protein: CASSLTGSNKKLFF
CDR3 DNA: TGTGCCAGCAGCTTAACGGGATCCAACAAAAAACTGTTTTTT

J gene: TRBJ2-1
D gene: -
clone size: -
V gene: TRBV5-1
CDR3 protein: CASSLTGRELEFF
CDR3 DNA: TGCGCCAGCAGCTTGACAGGAAGGGAACTGGAGTTCTTC

J gene: TRBJ1-2
D gene: -
clone size: -
V gene: TRBV11-1
CDR3 protein: CASSWSSSTAYYGYTF
CDR3 DNA: TGTGCCAGCAGCTGGAGTAGCTCGACAGCATACTATGGCTACACCTTC

J gene: TRBJ2-3
D gene: -
clone size: -
V gene: TRBV4-3
CDR3 protein: CASSQAWTDTQYF
CDR3 DNA: TGCGCCAGCAGCCAAGCTTGGACAGATACGCAGTATTTT

J gene: TRBJ1-2
D gene: TRBD1
clone size: -
V gene: TRBV4-2
CDR3 protein: CASSQDKGTGQYGYTF
CDR3 DNA: TGTGCCAGCAGCCAAGATAAAGGGACAGGGCAATATGGCTACACCTTC

J gene: TRBJ1-2
D gene: -
clone size: -
V gene: TRBV18
CDR3 protein: CASSRGSGQNYGYTF
CDR3 DNA: TGTGCCAGCTCTCGAGGAAGTGGGCAAAACTATGGCTACACCTTC

J gene: TRBJ2-1
D gene: TRBD2
clone size: -
V gene: TRBV19
CDR3 protein: CASSIGAGGHSEQFF
CDR3 DNA: TGTGCCAGTAGTATAGGAGCGGGGGGGCATAGTGAGCAGTTCTTC

J gene: TRBJ1-1
D gene: -
clone size: -
V gene: TRBV3-1/TRBV3-2
CDR3 protein: CASSHEASQAFF
CDR3 DNA: TGTGCCAGCAGCCATGAAGCCAGCCAGGCTTTCTTT

J gene: TRBJ2-1
D gene: TRBD2
clone size: -
V gene: TRBV10-3
CDR3 protein: CAISSRSTGGPQDEQFF
CDR3 DNA: TGTGCCATCAGTTCCCGGTCGACGGGGGGGCCCCAGGATGAGCAGTTCTTC

J gene: TRBJ1-2
D gene: -
clone size: -
V gene: TRBV7-8
CDR3 protein: CASSSPRDFNYGYTF
CDR3 DNA: TGTGCCAGCAGCTCACCCCGGGACTTTAACTATGGCTACACCTTC

J gene: TRBJ1-1
D gene: -
clone size: -
V gene: TRBV10-3
CDR3 protein: CAISEPTQGGTEAFF
CDR3 DNA: TGTGCCATCAGTGAGCCCACCCAAGGCGGCACTGAAGCTTTCTTT

J gene: TRBJ1-2
D gene: -
clone size: -
V gene: TRBV4-1
CDR3 protein: CASSQDLLPFRTLNYGYTF
CDR3 DNA: TGCGCCAGCAGCCAAGACCTCCTACCCTTCAGGACGCTAAACTATGGCTACACCTTC

J gene: TRBJ2-3
D gene: TRBD1
clone size: -
V gene: TRBV6-5
CDR3 protein: CASSQQTGTTDTQYF
CDR3 DNA: TGTGCCAGCAGTCAACAGACAGGGACCACAGATACGCAGTATTTT

J gene: TRBJ2-1
D gene: -
clone size: -
V gene: TRBV27
CDR3 protein: CASSPPPLLGAYNEQFF
CDR3 DNA: TGTGCCAGCAGTCCACCGCCTCTCCTAGGTGCCTACAATGAGCAGTTCTTC

J gene: TRBJ2-3
D gene: -
clone size: -
V gene: TRBV4-2
CDR3 protein: CASSQVGSAAVTDTQYF
CDR3 DNA: TGTGCCAGCAGCCAAGTCGGGTCGGCCGCAGTCACAGATACGCAGTATTTT

J gene: TRBJ2-5
D gene: TRBD2
clone size: many
V gene: TRBV15
CDR3 protein: CATSRYSGETQYF
CDR3 DNA: TGTGCCACCAGCAGGTATAGCGGGGAGACCCAGTACTTC

J gene: TRBJ2-1
D gene: TRBD2
clone size: -
V gene: TRBV19
CDR3 protein: CASSLAAGGRYNEQFF
CDR3 DNA: TGTGCCAGTAGTCTCGCGGCGGGGGGACGTTACAATGAGCAGTTCTTC

J gene: TRBJ1-1
D gene: -
clone size: -
V gene: TRBV15
CDR3 protein: CATSRDRDKMNTEAFF
CDR3 DNA: TGTGCCACCAGCAGAGATAGGGATAAAATGAACACTGAAGCTTTCTTT

J gene: TRBJ1-1
D gene: -
clone size: -
V gene: TRBV6-1
CDR3 protein: CASSEFGGRGTEAFF
CDR3 DNA: TGTGCCAGCAGTGAATTCGGGGGCCGTGGAACTGAAGCTTTCTTT

J gene: TRBJ1-2
D gene: -
clone size: -
V gene: TRBV13
CDR3 protein: CASSLFRSDGYTF
CDR3 DNA: TGTGCCAGCAGCTTATTTCGTAGTGATGGCTACACCTTC

J gene: TRBJ1-2
D gene: -
clone size: -
V gene: TRBV2
CDR3 protein: CASSERVYGYTF
CDR3 DNA: TGTGCCAGCAGTGAAAGGGTCTATGGCTACACCTTC

J gene: TRBJ2-3
D gene: -
clone size: -
V gene: TRBV6-2/TRBV6-3
CDR3 protein: CASSYGTQYF
CDR3 DNA: TGTGCCAGCAGTTACGGTACGCAGTATTTT

J gene: TRBJ2-2
D gene: TRBD2
clone size: -
V gene: TRBV6-2/TRBV6-3
CDR3 protein: CASSYSTGGVANTGELFF
CDR3 DNA: TGTGCCAGCAGTTACTCGACTGGGGGGGTGGCGAACACCGGGGAGCTGTTTTTT

J gene: TRBJ2-5
D gene: -
clone size: once
V gene: TRBV7-3
CDR3 protein: CASSPTLQETQYF
CDR3 DNA: TGTGCCAGCAGCCCAACCCTCCAAGAGACCCAGTACTTC

J gene: TRBJ1-1
D gene: -
clone size: once
V gene: TRBV28
CDR3 protein: CASRPPPSGLTFF
CDR3 DNA: TGTGCCAGCAGGCCCCCCCCCTCGGGGCTTACTTTCTTT

J gene: TRBJ2-7
D gene: -
clone size: -
V gene: TRBV7-2
CDR3 protein: CASSHSTHEQYF
CDR3 DNA: TGTGCCAGCAGCCATTCGACCCACGAGCAGTACTTC

J gene: TRBJ2-1
D gene: -
clone size: -
V gene: TRBV11-3
CDR3 protein: CASSLSDGDEQFF
CDR3 DNA: TGTGCCAGCAGCCTCAGTGACGGGGATGAGCAGTTCTTC

J gene: TRBJ2-5
D gene: -
clone size: -
V gene: TRBV29-1
CDR3 protein: CSDSPAPGETQYF
CDR3 DNA: TGCAGCGACAGTCCGGCCCCGGGGGAGACCCAGTACTTC

J gene: TRBJ1-1
D gene: -
clone size: -
V gene: TRBV7-2
CDR3 protein: CASSLERLGNTEAFF
CDR3 DNA: TGTGCCAGCAGCTTAGAGAGACTGGGAAACACTGAAGCTTTCTTT

J gene: TRBJ1-1
D gene: TRBD1
clone size: -
V gene: TRBV19
CDR3 protein: CASSRDRERLAFF
CDR3 DNA: TGTGCCAGTAGCCGGGACAGGGAACGGCTCGCTTTCTTT

J gene: TRBJ2-5
D gene: -
clone size: -
V gene: TRBV3-1/TRBV3-2
CDR3 protein: CASSPTKVLRGQETQYF
CDR3 DNA: TGTGCCAGCAGCCCTACAAAGGTTCTAAGGGGCCAAGAGACCCAGTACTTC

J gene: TRBJ2-7
D gene: TRBD1
clone size: -
V gene: TRBV2
CDR3 protein: CASRPAGGARNEQYF
CDR3 DNA: TGTGCCAGCAGACCCGCAGGGGGCGCTAGAAACGAGCAGTACTTC

J gene: TRBJ1-1
D gene: -
clone size: -
V gene: TRBV10-3
CDR3 protein: CAIKLQGNTEAFF
CDR3 DNA: TGTGCCATCAAACTTCAGGGGAACACTGAAGCTTTCTTT

J gene: TRBJ2-3
D gene: TRBD1
clone size: -
V gene: TRBV19
CDR3 protein: CASRSGQGRSDTQYF
CDR3 DNA: TGTGCCAGTAGGTCGGGACAGGGGCGATCTGATACGCAGTATTTT

J gene: TRBJ2-3
D gene: TRBD1
clone size: -
V gene: TRBV11-2
CDR3 protein: CASSRDRYTDTQYF
CDR3 DNA: TGTGCCAGCAGCCGGGACAGGTACACAGATACGCAGTATTTT

J gene: TRBJ1-4
D gene: -
clone size: once
V gene: TRBV7-2
CDR3 protein: CASSLGVTTNEKLFF
CDR3 DNA: TGTGCCAGCAGCTTAGGGGTAACGACTAATGAAAAACTGTTTTTT

J gene: TRBJ1-3
D gene: TRBD1
clone size: -
V gene: TRBV18
CDR3 protein: CASSPTGRSGNTIYF
CDR3 DNA: TGTGCCAGCTCACCGACAGGGCGCTCTGGAAACACCATATATTTT

J gene: TRBJ1-1
D gene: TRBD1
clone size: -
V gene: TRBV29-1
CDR3 protein: CSAEQGIGTEAFF
CDR3 DNA: TGCAGCGCAGAACAGGGGATTGGCACTGAAGCTTTCTTT

J gene: TRBJ2-2
D gene: -
clone size: -
V gene: TRBV7-2
CDR3 protein: CASSLVVGELFF
CDR3 DNA: TGTGCCAGCAGCTTAGTAGTAGGGGAGCTGTTTTTT

J gene: TRBJ1-1
D gene: -
clone size: -
V gene: TRBV2
CDR3 protein: CASSDNLSAGTEAFF
CDR3 DNA: TGTGCCAGCAGTGATAACCTCTCAGCGGGCACTGAAGCTTTCTTT

J gene: TRBJ1-5
D gene: -
clone size: -
V gene: TRBV3-1/TRBV3-2
CDR3 protein: CASSQDPGDKGNQPQHF
CDR3 DNA: TGTGCCAGCAGCCAAGATCCAGGGGATAAGGGCAATCAGCCCCAGCATTTT

J gene: TRBJ1-5
D gene: -
clone size: -
V gene: TRBV9
CDR3 protein: CASSVVVALRPSQPQHF
CDR3 DNA: TGTGCCAGCAGCGTAGTGGTGGCCTTAAGGCCCTCTCAGCCCCAGCATTTT

J gene: TRBJ2-3
D gene: -
clone size: -
V gene: TRBV11-2
CDR3 protein: CASTFLEGARGTDTQYF
CDR3 DNA: TGTGCCAGCACCTTTTTGGAGGGGGCTAGGGGCACAGATACGCAGTATTTT

J gene: TRBJ1-2
D gene: TRBD1
clone size: -
V gene: TRBV6-5
CDR3 protein: CASSYEQGGQGYGYTF
CDR3 DNA: TGTGCCAGCAGTTACGAACAGGGGGGCCAGGGCTATGGCTACACCTTC

J gene: TRBJ2-7
D gene: -
clone size: -
V gene: TRBV11-1
CDR3 protein: CASSFRGGSYEQYF
CDR3 DNA: TGTGCCAGCAGCTTCAGGGGGGGTTCCTACGAGCAGTACTTC

J gene: TRBJ2-1
D gene: TRBD1
clone size: -
V gene: TRBV5-4
CDR3 protein: CASSTGQGKYNEQFF
CDR3 DNA: TGTGCCAGCAGTACAGGACAGGGGAAATACAATGAGCAGTTCTTC

J gene: TRBJ2-7
D gene: -
clone size: -
V gene: TRBV7-2
CDR3 protein: CASSLVPGVYEQYF
CDR3 DNA: TGTGCCAGCAGCTTAGTTCCAGGGGTCTACGAGCAGTACTTC